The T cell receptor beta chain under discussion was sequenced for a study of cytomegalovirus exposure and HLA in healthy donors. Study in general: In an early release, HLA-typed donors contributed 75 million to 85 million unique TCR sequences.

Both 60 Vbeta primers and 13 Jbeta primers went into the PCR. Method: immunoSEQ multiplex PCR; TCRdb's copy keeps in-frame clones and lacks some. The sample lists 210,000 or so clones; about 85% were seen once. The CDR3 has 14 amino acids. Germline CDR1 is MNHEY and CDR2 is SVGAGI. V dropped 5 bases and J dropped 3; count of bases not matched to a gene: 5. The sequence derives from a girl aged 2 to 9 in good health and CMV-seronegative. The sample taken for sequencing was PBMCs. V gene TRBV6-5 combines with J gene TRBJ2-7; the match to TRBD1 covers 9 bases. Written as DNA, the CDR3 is TGTGCCAGCAGTAAGACAGGGGGTGGCTACGAGCAGTACTTC. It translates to CASSKTGGGYEQYF.